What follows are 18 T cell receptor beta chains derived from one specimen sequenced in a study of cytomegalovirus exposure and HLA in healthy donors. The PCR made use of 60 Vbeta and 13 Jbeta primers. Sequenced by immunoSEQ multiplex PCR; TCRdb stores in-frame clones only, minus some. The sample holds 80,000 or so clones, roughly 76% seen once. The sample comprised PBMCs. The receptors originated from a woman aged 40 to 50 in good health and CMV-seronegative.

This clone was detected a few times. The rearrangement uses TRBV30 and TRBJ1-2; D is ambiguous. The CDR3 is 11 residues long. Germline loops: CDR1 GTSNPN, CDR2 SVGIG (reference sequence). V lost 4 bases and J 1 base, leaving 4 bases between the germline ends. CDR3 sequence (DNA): TGTGCCTGGAATAGTAACTATGGCTACACCTTC. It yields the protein CAWNSNYGYTF.

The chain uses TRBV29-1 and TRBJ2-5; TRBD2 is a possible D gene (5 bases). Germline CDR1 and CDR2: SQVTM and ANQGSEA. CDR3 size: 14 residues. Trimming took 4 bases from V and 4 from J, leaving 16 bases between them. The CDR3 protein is CSVGMTGSRETQYF. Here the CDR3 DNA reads TGCAGCGTTGGGATGACGGGATCGCGAGAGACCCAGTACTTC.

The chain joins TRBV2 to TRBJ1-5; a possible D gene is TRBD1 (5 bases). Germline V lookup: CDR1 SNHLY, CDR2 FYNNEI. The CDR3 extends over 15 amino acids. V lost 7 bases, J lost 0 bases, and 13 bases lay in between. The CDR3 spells CASTLDRYSNQPQHF. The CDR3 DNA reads TGTGCCAGCACCCTTGACAGATATAGCAATCAGCCCCAGCATTTT.

CDR3 DNA sequence: TGTGCCATCAGTGAGCGGCGGGACAGGGTCTCGGGGACTGAAGCTTTCTTT. This encodes CAISERRDRVSGTEAFF. The chain combines TRBV10-3 with TRBJ1-1; 9 positions agree with TRBD1. The ends lost 2 bases at V and 5 bases at J; junction bases unmatched: 12. The V gene's germline CDR1 is ENHRY and CDR2 SYGVKD. This CDR3 contains 17 residues.

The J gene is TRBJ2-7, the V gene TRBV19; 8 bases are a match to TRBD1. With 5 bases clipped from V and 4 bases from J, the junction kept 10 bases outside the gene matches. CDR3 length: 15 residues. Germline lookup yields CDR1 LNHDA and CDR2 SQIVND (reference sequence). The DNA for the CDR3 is TGTGCCAGTAGTTCCCGGGGGACAGGCGGGTACGAGCAGTACTTC. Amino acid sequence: CASSSRGTGGYEQYF.

The DNA of the CDR3 is TGTGCCAGCAGTGGATCCCACCGCGGTACAGATACGCAGTATTTT. It is translated as CASSGSHRGTDTQYF. The chain recombines TRBV25-1 with TRBJ2-3; D unresolved. The germline V gene encodes CDR1 MGHDK and CDR2 SYGVNS. V gave up 4 bases and J gave up 3 bases, with 14 bases separating them. The length of the CDR3 is 15 residues.

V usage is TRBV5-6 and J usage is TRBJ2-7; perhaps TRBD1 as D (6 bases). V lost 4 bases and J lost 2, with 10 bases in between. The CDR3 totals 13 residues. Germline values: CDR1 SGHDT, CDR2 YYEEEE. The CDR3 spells CASSPQGPYEQYF. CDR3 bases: TGTGCCAGCAGCCCTCAGGGGCCCTACGAGCAGTACTTC.

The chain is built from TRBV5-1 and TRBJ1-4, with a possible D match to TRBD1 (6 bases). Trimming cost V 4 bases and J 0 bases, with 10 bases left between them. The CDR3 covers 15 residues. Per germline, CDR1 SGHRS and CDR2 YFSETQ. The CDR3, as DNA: TGCGCCAGCAGCGCCGGGACAACAACTAATGAAAAACTGTTTTTT. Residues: CASSAGTTTNEKLFF.

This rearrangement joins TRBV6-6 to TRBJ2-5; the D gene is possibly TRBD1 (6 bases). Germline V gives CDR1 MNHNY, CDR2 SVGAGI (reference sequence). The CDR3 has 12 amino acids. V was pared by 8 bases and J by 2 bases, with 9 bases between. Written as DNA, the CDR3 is TGTGCCAGCCAGGACAGACAAGAGACCCAGTACTTC. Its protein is CASQDRQETQYF.

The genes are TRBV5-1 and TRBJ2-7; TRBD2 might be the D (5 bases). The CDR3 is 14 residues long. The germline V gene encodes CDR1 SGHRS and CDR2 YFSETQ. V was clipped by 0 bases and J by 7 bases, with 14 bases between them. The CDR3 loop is CASSLGRAHREQYF. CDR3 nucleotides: TGCGCCAGCAGCTTGGGGCGGGCCCACCGGGAGCAGTACTTC. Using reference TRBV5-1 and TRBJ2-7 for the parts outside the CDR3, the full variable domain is KAGVTQTPRYLIKTRGQQVTLSCSPISGHRSVSWYQQTPGQGLQFLFEYFSETQRNKGNFPGRFSGRQFSNSRSEMNVSTLELGDSALYLCASSLGRAHREQYFGPGTRLTVT.

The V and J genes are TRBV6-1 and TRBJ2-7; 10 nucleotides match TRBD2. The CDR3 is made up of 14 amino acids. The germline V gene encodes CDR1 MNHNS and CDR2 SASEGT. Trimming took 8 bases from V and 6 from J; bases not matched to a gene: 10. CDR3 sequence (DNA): TGTGCCAGCTCGGAAATACTAGCGGGGACCGAGCAGTACTTC. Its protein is CASSEILAGTEQYF.

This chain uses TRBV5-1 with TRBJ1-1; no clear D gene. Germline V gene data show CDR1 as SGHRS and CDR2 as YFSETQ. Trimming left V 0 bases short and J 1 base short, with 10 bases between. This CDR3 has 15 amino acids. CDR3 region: CASSLEGRRNTEAFF. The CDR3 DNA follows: TGCGCCAGCAGCTTGGAAGGTCGGAGGAACACTGAAGCTTTCTTT. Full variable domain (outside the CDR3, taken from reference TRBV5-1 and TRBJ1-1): KAGVTQTPRYLIKTRGQQVTLSCSPISGHRSVSWYQQTPGQGLQFLFEYFSETQRNKGNFPGRFSGRQFSNSRSEMNVSTLELGDSALYLCASSLEGRRNTEAFFGQGTRLTVV.

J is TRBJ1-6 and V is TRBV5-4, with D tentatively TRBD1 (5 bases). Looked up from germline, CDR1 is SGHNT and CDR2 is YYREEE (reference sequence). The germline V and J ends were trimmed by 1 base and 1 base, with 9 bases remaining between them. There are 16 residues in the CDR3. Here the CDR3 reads CASSLLGLSYNSPLHF. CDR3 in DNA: TGTGCCAGCAGCTTGTTGGGGCTTTCCTATAATTCACCCCTCCACTTT. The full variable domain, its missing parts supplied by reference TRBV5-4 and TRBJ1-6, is ETGVTQSPTHLIKTRGQQVTLRCSSQSGHNTVSWYQQALGQGPQFIFQYYREEENGRGNFPPRFSGLQFPNYSSELNVNALELDDSALYLCASSLLGLSYNSPLHFGNGTRLTVT.

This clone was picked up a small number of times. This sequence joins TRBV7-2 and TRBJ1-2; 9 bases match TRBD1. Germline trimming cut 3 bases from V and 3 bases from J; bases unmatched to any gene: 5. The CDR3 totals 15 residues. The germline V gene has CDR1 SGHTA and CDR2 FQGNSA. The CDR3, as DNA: TGTGCCAGCAGCTTGGAAAGACAGGGGGACTATGGCTACACCTTC. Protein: CASSLERQGDYGYTF.

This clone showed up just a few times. The CDR3 here is CASQNPGLAGAGANVLTF. The CDR3 bases are TGTGCCAGCCAAAACCCGGGACTAGCGGGAGCTGGGGCCAACGTCCTGACTTTC. The gene calls are TRBV9 and TRBJ2-6; TRBD2 matches 14 bases. V was pared by 7 bases and J by 2 bases, with 8 bases of the junction left unmatched. CDR3 length equals 18 residues. Germline CDR1 SGDLS, CDR2 YYNGEE.

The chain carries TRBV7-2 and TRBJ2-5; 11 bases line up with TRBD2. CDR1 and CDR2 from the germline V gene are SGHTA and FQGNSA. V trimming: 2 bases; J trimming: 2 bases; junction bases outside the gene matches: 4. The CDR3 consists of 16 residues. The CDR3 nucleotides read TGTGCCAGCAGCTTATCGGTAGCGGGAGGGCAAGAGACCCAGTACTTC. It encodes CASSLSVAGGQETQYF.

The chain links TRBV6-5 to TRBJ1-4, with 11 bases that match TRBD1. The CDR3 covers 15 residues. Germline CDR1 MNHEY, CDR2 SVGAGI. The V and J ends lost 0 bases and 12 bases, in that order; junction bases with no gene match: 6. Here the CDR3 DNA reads TGTGCCAGCAGTTACTCGGGGACAGGGGGTTTTGAACTGTTTTTT. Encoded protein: CASSYSGTGGFELFF.

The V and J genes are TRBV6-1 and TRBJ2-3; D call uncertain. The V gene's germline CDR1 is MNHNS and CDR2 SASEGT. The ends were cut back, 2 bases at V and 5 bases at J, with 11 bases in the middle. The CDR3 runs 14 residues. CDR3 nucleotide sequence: TGTGCCAGCAGTGAATTACTTGCTGGAGATACGCAGTATTTT. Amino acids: CASSELLAGDTQYF.